This TCR beta chain was identified in a study of T cell repertoires in aging, cancer and after chemotherapy. Rearranged V-D-J TRB sequences were amplified with a mixed TRB-A/B primer pool. TCRdb reanalysed the multiplex PCR reads using MiXCR and keeps one entry per CDR3 protein. The sample records 8,100 or so distinct CDR3 sequences, roughly a third being singletons. Per germline, CDR1 MDHEN and CDR2 SYDVKM. V was clipped by 5 bases and J by 10 bases, with 26 bases between them. The CDR3 extends over 17 amino acids. Findings of the study overall: Compared with age-matched healthy donors, untreated hematological or solid cancer patients showed higher blood TCR clonality. In healthy donors, age-related TCR diversity loss mainly reflected lost richness.

This clonotype was seen once. The antigen is unknown. The template was genomic DNA from peripheral blood, not RNA. Source material: blood. The sequence was obtained from a human donor in good health. This chain links TRBV28 with TRBJ1-4; D may be TRBD1 (6 bases). CDR3: CASSRTGTHQVLVKLFF. Here the CDR3 DNA reads TGTGCCAGCAGTCGTACAGGGACCCACCAGGTTTTAGTAAAACTGTTTTTT.